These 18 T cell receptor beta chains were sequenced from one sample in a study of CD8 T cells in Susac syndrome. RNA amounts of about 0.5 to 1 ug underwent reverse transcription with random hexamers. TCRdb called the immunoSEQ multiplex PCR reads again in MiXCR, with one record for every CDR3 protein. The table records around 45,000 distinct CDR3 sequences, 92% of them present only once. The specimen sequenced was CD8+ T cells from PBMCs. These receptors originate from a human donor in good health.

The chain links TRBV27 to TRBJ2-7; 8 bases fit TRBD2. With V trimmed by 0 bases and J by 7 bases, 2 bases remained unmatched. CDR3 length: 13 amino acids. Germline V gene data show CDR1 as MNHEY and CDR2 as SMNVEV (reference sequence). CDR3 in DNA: TGTGCCAGCAGTTTATCCCGACTAGCGGAGCAGTACTTC. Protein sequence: CASSLSRLAEQYF.

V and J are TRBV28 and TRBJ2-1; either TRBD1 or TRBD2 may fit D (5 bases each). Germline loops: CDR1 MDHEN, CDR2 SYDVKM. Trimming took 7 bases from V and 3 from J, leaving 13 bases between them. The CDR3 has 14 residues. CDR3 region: CASTHLGDYNEQFF. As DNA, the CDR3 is TGTGCCAGCACCCACCTGGGGGACTACAATGAGCAGTTCTTC.

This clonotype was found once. The CDR3 nucleotides are TGTGCCAACAAGCTGTCCGCGGGGGACGGGGAGCTGTTTTTT. This translates into CANKLSAGDGELFF. The J gene is TRBJ2-2, the V gene TRBV2; 7 bases line up with TRBD2. V trimming: 10 bases; J trimming: 7 bases; junction bases outside the gene matches: 12. The CDR3 runs to 14 residues. The germline V gene has CDR1 SNHLY and CDR2 FYNNEI.

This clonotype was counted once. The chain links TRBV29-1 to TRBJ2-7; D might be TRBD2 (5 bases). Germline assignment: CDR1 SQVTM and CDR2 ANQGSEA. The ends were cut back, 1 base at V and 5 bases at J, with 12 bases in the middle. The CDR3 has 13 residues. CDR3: CSVEGGAGDEQYF. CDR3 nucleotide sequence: TGCAGCGTTGAAGGGGGAGCAGGAGACGAGCAGTACTTC.

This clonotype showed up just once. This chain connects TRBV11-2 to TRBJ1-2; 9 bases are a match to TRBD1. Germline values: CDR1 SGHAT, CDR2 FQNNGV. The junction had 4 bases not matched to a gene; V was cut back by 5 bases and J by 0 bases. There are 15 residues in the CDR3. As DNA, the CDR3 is TGTGCCAGCAGCCCGAGGACAGGGGCTAACTATGGCTACACCTTC. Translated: CASSPRTGANYGYTF.

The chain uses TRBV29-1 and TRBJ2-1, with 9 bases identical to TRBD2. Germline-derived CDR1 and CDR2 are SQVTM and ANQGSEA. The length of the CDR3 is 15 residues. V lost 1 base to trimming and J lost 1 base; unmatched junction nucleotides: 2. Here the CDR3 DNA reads TGCAGCGTTGAAGGGCGGGAGGGGTCCTACAATGAGCAGTTCTTC. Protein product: CSVEGREGSYNEQFF.

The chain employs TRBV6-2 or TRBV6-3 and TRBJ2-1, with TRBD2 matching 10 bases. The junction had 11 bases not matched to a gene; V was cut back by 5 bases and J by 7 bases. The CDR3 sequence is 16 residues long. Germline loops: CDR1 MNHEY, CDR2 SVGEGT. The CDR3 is CASSELGLARSNEQFF. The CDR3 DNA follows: TGTGCCAGCAGTGAGCTGGGACTAGCGCGGTCAAATGAGCAGTTCTTC.

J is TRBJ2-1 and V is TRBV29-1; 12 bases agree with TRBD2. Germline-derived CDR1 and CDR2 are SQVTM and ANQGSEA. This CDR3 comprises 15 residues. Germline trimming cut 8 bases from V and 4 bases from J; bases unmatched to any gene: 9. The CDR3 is CSSHGLAGNYNEQFF. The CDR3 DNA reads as TGCAGCTCCCATGGACTAGCGGGAAATTACAATGAGCAGTTCTTC.

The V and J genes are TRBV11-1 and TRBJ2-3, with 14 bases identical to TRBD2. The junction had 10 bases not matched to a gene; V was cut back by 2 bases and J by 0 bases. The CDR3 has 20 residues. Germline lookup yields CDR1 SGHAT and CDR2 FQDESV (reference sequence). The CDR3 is CASSLTGTSGRWESTDTQYF. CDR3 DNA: TGTGCCAGCAGCTTAACTGGGACTAGCGGGAGATGGGAGAGCACAGATACGCAGTATTTT.

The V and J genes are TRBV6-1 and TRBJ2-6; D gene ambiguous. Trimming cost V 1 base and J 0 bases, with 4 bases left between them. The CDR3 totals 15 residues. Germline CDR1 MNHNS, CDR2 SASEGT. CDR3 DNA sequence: TGTGCCAGCAGTGAAGGGAACTCTGGGGCCAACGTCCTGACTTTC. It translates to CASSEGNSGANVLTF.

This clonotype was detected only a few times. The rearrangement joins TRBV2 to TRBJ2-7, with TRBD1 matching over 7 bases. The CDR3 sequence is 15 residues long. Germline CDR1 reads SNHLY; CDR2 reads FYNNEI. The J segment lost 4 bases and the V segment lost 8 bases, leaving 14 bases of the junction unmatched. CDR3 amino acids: CASRPGGQVRYEQYF. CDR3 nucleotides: TGTGCCAGCCGACCAGGAGGACAGGTCCGTTACGAGCAGTACTTC.

CDR3 bases: TGCGCCAGCAGCTCCCTAAACTTCAGAGGTAATGAGCAGTTCTTC. Its protein is CASSSLNFRGNEQFF. The V call is TRBV4-1, the J call TRBJ2-1; D is ambiguous. Germline CDR1 and CDR2: MGHRA and YSYEKL. This CDR3 comprises 15 residues. The V gene lost 5 bases and the J gene lost 7 bases, with 18 bases spanning the gap.

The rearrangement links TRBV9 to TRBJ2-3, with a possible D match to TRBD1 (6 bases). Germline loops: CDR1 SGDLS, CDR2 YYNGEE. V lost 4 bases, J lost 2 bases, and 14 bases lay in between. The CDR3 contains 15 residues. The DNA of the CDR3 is TGTGCCAGCAGCCTACAGGGATTAAACACAGATACGCAGTATTTT. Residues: CASSLQGLNTDTQYF.

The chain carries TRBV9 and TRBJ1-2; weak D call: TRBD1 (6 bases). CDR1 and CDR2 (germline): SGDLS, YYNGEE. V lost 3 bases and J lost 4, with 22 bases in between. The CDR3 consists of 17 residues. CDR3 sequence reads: CASSAGGRQDGGYGYTF. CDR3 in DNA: TGTGCCAGCAGCGCGGGGGGCCGACAGGACGGAGGCTATGGCTACACCTTC.

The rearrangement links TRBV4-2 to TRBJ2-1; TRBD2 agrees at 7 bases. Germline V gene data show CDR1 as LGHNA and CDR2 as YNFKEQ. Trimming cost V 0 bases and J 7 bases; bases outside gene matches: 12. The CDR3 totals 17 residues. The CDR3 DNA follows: TGTGCCAGCAGCCAAGATTTTTCGGGACTACATAGGAATGAGCAGTTCTTC. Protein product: CASSQDFSGLHRNEQFF.

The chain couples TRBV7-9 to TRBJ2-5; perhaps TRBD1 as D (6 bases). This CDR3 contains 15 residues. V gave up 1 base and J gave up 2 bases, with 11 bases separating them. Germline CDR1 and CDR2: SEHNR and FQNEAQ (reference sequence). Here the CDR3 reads CASSLVRTVQETQYF. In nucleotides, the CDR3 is TGTGCCAGCAGCTTAGTTCGGACAGTACAAGAGACCCAGTACTTC.

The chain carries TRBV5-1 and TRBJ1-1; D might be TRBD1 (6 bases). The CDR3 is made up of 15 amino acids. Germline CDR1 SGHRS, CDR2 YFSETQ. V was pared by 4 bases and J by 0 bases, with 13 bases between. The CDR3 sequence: CASSDLQGLNTEAFF. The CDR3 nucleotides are TGCGCCAGCAGCGATCTACAGGGACTGAACACTGAAGCTTTCTTT.

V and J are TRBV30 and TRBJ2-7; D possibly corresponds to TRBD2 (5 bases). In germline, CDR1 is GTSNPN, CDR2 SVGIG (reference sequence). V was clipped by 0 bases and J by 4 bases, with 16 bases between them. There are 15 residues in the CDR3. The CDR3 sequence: CAWSVPPTTHYEQYF. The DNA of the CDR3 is TGTGCCTGGAGTGTACCCCCGACTACTCATTACGAGCAGTACTTC.